These 6 T cell receptor beta chains were sequenced from one sample in a study of tumor-infiltrating lymphocytes in primary liver carcinoma. Using a constant-region primer together with ProtoScript II reverse transcriptase, TCR beta cDNA was made from about 490 ng of total RNA. Nested multiplex PCR, run for three rounds with slightly modified ARM-PCR, yielded TCR beta libraries. With TRBV1-TRBV30 forward primers and a C-beta reverse primer, the first two PCR rounds were run for roughly 9 cycles each. TCRdb ran MiXCR on the multiplex PCR reads and lists one entry per CDR3 protein. The table lists 150,000 to 200,000 distinct CDR3 sequences, 50% to 75% of them singletons. The authors took blood RNA from unsorted whole blood and also extracted germline DNA. Sequences were obtained from peripheral blood. The receptors come from a man in his forties or fifties with primary liver carcinoma and hepatitis B virus infection.

Note on this clonotype: One end of the junction fails to match germline, which may point to a read error. This chain uses TRBV6-1 with TRBJ2-1; possibly TRBD2 for D (6 bases). The CDR3 is made up of 15 amino acids. Per germline, CDR1 MNHNS and CDR2 SASEGT. CDR3 sequence reads: CASNNGGSGKNEQFF. CDR3 DNA: TGTGCCAGCAATAATGGAGGGTCAGGGAAAAATGAGCAATTCTTC.

This chain links TRBV12-3 or TRBV12-4 with TRBJ1-3, with D perhaps matching TRBD1 (5 bases). Trimming stripped 3 bases from V and 11 bases from J, with 11 bases between. The CDR3 covers 12 residues. CDR3 region: CASSLGGTAIYF. CDR3 coding DNA: TGTGCCAGCAGTTTGGGGGGAACGGCCATATATTTT.

The chain couples TRBV29-1 to TRBJ2-1; 9 bases fit TRBD2. V trimming: 6 bases; J trimming: 7 bases; junction bases outside the gene matches: 10. The CDR3 extends over 14 amino acids. CDR1 is SQVTM, CDR2 ANQGSEA, per germline. In DNA, the CDR3 is TGCAGCGTGGGGGTGACTAGCGGAGGTAATGAGCAGTTCTTC. Its translation is CSVGVTSGGNEQFF.

As regards this clonotype: The junction does not match germline at one end; this may be a read error. The chain is built from TRBV4-1 and TRBJ1-5; D is possibly TRBD1 (6 bases). The CDR3 covers 14 residues. CDR1 and CDR2 (germline): MGHRA, YSYEKL. CDR3 DNA: TGCGCCAGCAGCCAAGAAGGGGGTAGACAGCTCCAGCATTTT. This sequence encodes CASSQEGGRQLQHF.

The chain combines TRBV6-1 with TRBJ1-5; 11 bases fit TRBD1. Germline V gene lookup returns CDR1 MNHNS and CDR2 SASEGT. The CDR3 length is 15 residues. V dropped 3 bases and J dropped 5; count of bases not matched to a gene: 3. The CDR3 bases are TGTGCCAGCAGTGACGGGACAGGGGGGTATCAGCCCCAGCATTTT. Residues: CASSDGTGGYQPQHF.

This clonotype occurred a few times. J is TRBJ2-5 and V is TRBV29-1; 7 nucleotides align to TRBD1. J was trimmed by 5 bases and V by 0 bases; bases with no gene match: 12. Germline-derived CDR1 and CDR2 are SQVTM and ANQGSEA. This CDR3 spans 16 amino acids. The CDR3 spells CSVEDYPDRVGETQYF. CDR3 nucleotides: TGCAGCGTTGAAGACTACCCTGACAGGGTCGGGGAGACCCAGTACTTC.